The 17 T cell receptor beta chains given below trace back to one sample, sequenced in a study of T cell changes during pregnancy in multiple sclerosis. Repertoires were generated with immunoSEQ multiplex PCR, while TCRdb's copy carries only in-frame clones and drops some. Here the sample spans almost 50,000 clones, around 94% being singletons. The sample here was CD4+ T cells from peripheral blood mononuclear cells, taken in the third trimester of pregnancy. The receptor source for this set is a female donor with multiple sclerosis, enrolled in a pregnancy study.

V and J are TRBV21-1 and TRBJ1-5; the table gives TRBD1 as D, unverified against the DNA. TRBV21-1 is flagged as a pseudogene. The CDR3 contains 16 residues. The CDR3 coding sequence is TGTGCCAGCAGCAAAATGGACAGAATAGGCAATCAGCCCCAGCATTTT. Protein: CASSKMDRIGNQPQHF.

The V call is TRBV18, the J call TRBJ2-3; 7 bases are a match to TRBD2. This CDR3 is built from 17 residues. Germline assignment: CDR1 KGHSH and CDR2 LQKENI. The J segment lost 1 base and the V segment lost 0 bases, leaving 7 bases of the junction unmatched. The CDR3 coding sequence is TGTGCCAGCTCACCACCTCTTAGGCTAGCGGGCACAGATACGCAGTATTTT. This gives the protein CASSPPLRLAGTDTQYF.

This chain links TRBV9 with TRBJ2-2, with 8 bases aligning to TRBD2. From germline, CDR1 is SGDLS and CDR2 YYNGEE. This CDR3 spans 15 amino acids. V gave up 4 bases and J gave up 6 bases; unmatched junction bases: 8. CDR3 amino acids: CASSLTGTSSGELFF. CDR3 coding DNA: TGTGCCAGCAGCCTGACCGGGACTAGTTCCGGGGAGCTGTTTTTT.

This sequence joins TRBV7-9 and TRBJ2-2, with 12 bases that match TRBD1. Germline V CDR1 and CDR2: SEHNR, FQNEAQ (reference sequence). This CDR3 has 17 amino acids. V lost 5 bases, J lost 4 bases, and 8 bases stayed unmatched. This chain's CDR3 is CASSAGQGASSTGELFF. The CDR3 bases are TGTGCCAGCAGCGCGGGACAGGGGGCAAGTAGCACCGGGGAGCTGTTTTTT.

This clone was detected only once. This chain connects TRBV27 to TRBJ1-1; possible D gene TRBD1, 5 bases. CDR3 size: 12 residues. V was cut by 3 bases and J by 10 bases, with 12 bases left in between. Per the germline V gene, CDR1 is MNHEY and CDR2 is SMNVEV (reference sequence). CDR3 protein: CASSFGAGGAFF. The CDR3 DNA sequence: TGTGCCAGCAGTTTTGGGGCCGGGGGAGCTTTCTTT.

This chain connects TRBV6-1 to TRBJ2-1; D may be TRBD2 (6 bases). V was trimmed by 4 bases and J by 4 bases, leaving 8 bases between them. From germline, CDR1 is MNHNS and CDR2 SASEGT. The CDR3 spans 13 residues. CDR3 bases: TGTGCCAGCAGTGCGACTAGTTACAATGAGCAGTTCTTC. It is translated as CASSATSYNEQFF.

V is TRBV6-1 and J is TRBJ1-1; 8 positions agree with TRBD1. Germline V gene data show CDR1 as MNHNS and CDR2 as SASEGT. CDR3 length: 18 amino acids. The ends lost 1 base at V and 4 bases at J; junction bases unmatched: 14. CDR3 in amino acids: CASSEDFGTGLWATEAFF. As DNA, the CDR3 is TGTGCCAGCAGTGAAGATTTCGGGACAGGCTTGTGGGCCACTGAAGCTTTCTTT.

This sequence joins TRBV7-2 and TRBJ2-2; TRBD2 agrees at 13 bases. The CDR3 consists of 18 residues. Germline V gene lookup returns CDR1 SGHTA and CDR2 FQGNSA. Trimming took 2 bases from V and 4 from J; bases not matched to a gene: 7. The CDR3 reads CASSLKLAGGLGTGELFF. Here the CDR3 DNA reads TGTGCCAGCAGCTTAAAACTAGCGGGGGGGCTAGGCACCGGGGAGCTGTTTTTT.

This rearrangement joins TRBV28 to TRBJ2-7, with TRBD1 identical over 7 bases. The CDR3 extends over 18 amino acids. Looked up from germline, CDR1 is MDHEN and CDR2 is SYDVKM. Trimming cost V 2 bases and J 3 bases; bases outside gene matches: 16. CDR3 sequence (DNA): TGTGCCAGCAGTTTAGTTTTTCGACAGGGACCTTTCAACTACGAGCAGTACTTC. Residues: CASSLVFRQGPFNYEQYF. The variable domain in full, with the rest retrieved from reference TRBV28 and TRBJ2-7, is DVKVTQSSRYLVKRTGEKVFLECVQDMDHENMFWYRQDPGLGLRLIYFSYDVKMKEKGDIPEGYSVSREKKERFSLILESASTNQTSMYLCASSLVFRQGPFNYEQYFGPGTRLTVT.

This clone was counted a single time. This chain connects TRBV10-2 to TRBJ1-1; 10 bases are shared with TRBD1. Germline V gene sequence: CDR1 WSHSY, CDR2 SAAADI. V trimming: 3 bases; J trimming: 6 bases; junction bases outside the gene matches: 4. This CDR3 is built from 14 residues. The CDR3 loop is CASSDGTGDPEAFF. The DNA of the CDR3 is TGCGCCAGCAGTGATGGGACAGGGGACCCTGAAGCTTTCTTT.

This chain connects TRBV28 to TRBJ1-1, with 7 bases matching TRBD1. The V segment lost 5 bases and the J segment 1 base; nucleotides outside the gene matches: 4. The CDR3 length is 14 residues. Germline CDR1 reads MDHEN; CDR2 reads SYDVKM. CDR3 DNA: TGTGCCAGCAGTAGCTACAGGGGGAACACTGAAGCTTTCTTT. The encoded protein is CASSSYRGNTEAFF.

This chain links TRBV5-1 with TRBJ2-3, with D uncertain. The CDR3 loop spans 13 amino acids. Trimming removed 3 bases from V and 0 bases from J, with 5 bases in between. From germline, CDR1 is SGHRS and CDR2 YFSETQ. CDR3 nucleotides: TGCGCCAGCAGCTCCTCTAGCACAGATACGCAGTATTTT. The encoded protein is CASSSSSTDTQYF.

This rearrangement joins TRBV6-1 to TRBJ1-2, with 10 bases matching TRBD1. The CDR3 length is 16 residues. CDR1 and CDR2 from the germline V gene are MNHNS and SASEGT. Losses at the gene ends were 2 bases for V and 8 bases for J; bases not matched to a gene: 11. CDR3 sequence (DNA): TGTGCCAGCAGTGAACCGACAGGGGGCGGAGTGGGAGGCTACACCTTC. Its translation is CASSEPTGGGVGGYTF.

V is TRBV7-8 and J is TRBJ1-1; D perhaps matches TRBD1 (6 bases). This CDR3 spans 17 amino acids. Trimming left V 5 bases short and J 6 bases short, with 25 bases between. In germline, CDR1 is SGHVS, CDR2 FQNEAQ. CDR3 sequence (DNA): TGTGCCAGCAGCCTCGCGGGGGGGGCGGGAGGAGTCTCTGAAGCTTTCTTT. Translating it yields CASSLAGGAGGVSEAFF.

The chain recombines TRBV19 with TRBJ2-1; TRBD2 is a possible D gene (6 bases). Germline V CDR1 and CDR2: LNHDA, SQIVND (reference sequence). Trimming removed 0 bases at V and 7 bases at J, with 16 bases between. The CDR3 length is 16 residues. The CDR3 loop is CASSIDGGTRRNEQFF. In DNA, the CDR3 is TGTGCCAGTAGTATAGATGGGGGGACCCGAAGGAATGAGCAGTTCTTC.

The V and J genes are TRBV9 and TRBJ2-2, with 9 bases that match TRBD1. The CDR3 spans 17 residues. V lost 4 bases and J lost 5; bases outside the gene matches: 12. Germline V gene lookup returns CDR1 SGDLS and CDR2 YYNGEE. The CDR3, as DNA: TGTGCCAGCAGCCGCCTGGACAGGGGACGAAGAACCGGGGAGCTGTTTTTT. It translates to CASSRLDRGRRTGELFF. The variable domain in full, completed from reference TRBV9 and TRBJ2-2, reads DSGVTQTPKHLITATGQRVTLRCSPRSGDLSVYWYQQSLDQGLQFLIQYYNGEERAKGNILERFSAQQFPDLHSELNLSSLELGDSALYFCASSRLDRGRRTGELFFGEGSRLTVL.

CDR3 DNA: TGTGCCAGTAGTATAGCAGGGGCCAGGGTGGGCTCACCCCTCCACTTT. Protein: CASSIAGARVGSPLHF. This chain connects TRBV19 to TRBJ1-6, with D perhaps matching TRBD1 (6 bases). V was pared by 1 base and J by 10 bases, with 17 bases between. The CDR3 has 16 amino acids. The germline gives CDR1 LNHDA, CDR2 SQIVND (reference sequence).